Sequencing of this T cell receptor (beta chain) was carried out in a study of neurological immune-mediated disorders. Study observations and caveats: Subjects shared no identical expanded-clone CDR3 amino acid sequences, suggesting private TCR-beta repertoires in all groups. HTLV-1-associated myelopathy displayed the greatest TCR clonal expansion, and multiple sclerosis exhibited the smallest, lower than that of healthy controls.

This clonotype was found many times. Its antigen is unknown. The CDR3 has 15 residues. Looked up from germline, CDR1 is SGHRS and CDR2 is YFSETQ. Trimming took 0 bases from V and 5 from J, leaving 12 bases between them. The starting material, 2 million PBMCs stored at -80 C, gave rise to the unsorted libraries. MiXCR, run by TCRdb on the 5' RACE reads, gives a single entry per CDR3 protein. The sample consists of approximately 36,000 distinct CDR3 sequences, 13% to 15% of them appearing once. The chain recombines TRBV5-1 with TRBJ2-1; D assignment may be TRBD1 or TRBD2 (6 bases each). Input material: PBMCs. This clonotype originated in a woman aged 45-59 years with HTLV-1-associated myelopathy (HAM/TSP). This CDR3 reads CASSLEIGGNNEQFF. The CDR3 bases are TGCGCCAGCAGCTTGGAGATCGGGGGCAACAATGAGCAGTTCTTC.